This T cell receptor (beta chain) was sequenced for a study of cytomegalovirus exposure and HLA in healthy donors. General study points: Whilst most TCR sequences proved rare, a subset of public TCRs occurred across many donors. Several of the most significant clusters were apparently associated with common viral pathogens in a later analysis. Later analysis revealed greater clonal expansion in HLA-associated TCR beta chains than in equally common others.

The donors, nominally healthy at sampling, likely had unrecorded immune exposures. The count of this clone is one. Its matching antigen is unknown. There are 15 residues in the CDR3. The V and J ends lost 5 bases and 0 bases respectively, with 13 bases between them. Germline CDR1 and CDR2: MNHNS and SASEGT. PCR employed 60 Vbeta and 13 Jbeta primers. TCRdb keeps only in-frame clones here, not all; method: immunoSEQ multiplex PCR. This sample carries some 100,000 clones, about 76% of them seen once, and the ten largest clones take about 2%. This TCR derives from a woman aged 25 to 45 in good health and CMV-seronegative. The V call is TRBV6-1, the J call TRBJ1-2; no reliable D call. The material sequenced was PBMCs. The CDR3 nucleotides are TGTGCCAGCAGTACCCGACAAATATCTAACTATGGCTACACCTTC. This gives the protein CASSTRQISNYGYTF.